This T cell receptor (beta chain) is from a study of OX40 agonist ivuxolimab in advanced cancers. Across the study: The drug used for patients, ivuxolimab, was an agonistic anti-OX40 (CD134) antibody. People who had prior anti-PD-1, anti-PD-L1 or anti-CTLA-4 therapy could take part, and around 40% had some. Study-level findings and limits: It was also the case that some nonresponders had low normalized T-cell clonal expansion.

Profiled with immunoSEQ multiplex PCR; TCRdb holds only in-frame clones, not every one. The data contain about 18,000 clones, around 85% of them seen just once; the ten biggest clones take up roughly two thirds. Concerning this clone itself: Antigen specificity is unknown. This sample also contains other DNA sequences that code for the same CDR3.

Germline V gives CDR1 MNHEY, CDR2 SMNVEV (reference sequence). V lost 4 bases to trimming and J lost 0 bases, with 10 bases between them. This CDR3 contains 14 residues. Specimen: CD4+ or CD8+ T cells sorted from blood, collected in a trial of the OX40 agonist ivuxolimab. The chain combines TRBV27 with TRBJ2-7; tentatively, D is TRBD1 or TRBD2 (5 bases each). The receptor was derived from an adult with an advanced solid tumor such as melanoma, head and neck, liver or kidney cancer. The CDR3 DNA follows: TGTGCCAGCAGTTACCGGGGCTCCTCCTACGAGCAGTACTTC. It translates to CASSYRGSSYEQYF.